This TCR beta chain was observed in a study of blood T cell repertoires in COVID-19. About the research overall: Collection of acute and convalescent COVID-19 samples took place in the United States, Italy and Spain. T cells, B-cell-depleted T cells, or PBMCs provided the cDNA or gDNA that served as material.

The V gene lost 2 bases and the J gene lost 5 bases, with 15 bases spanning the gap. CDR1 and CDR2 from the germline V gene are GTSNPN and SVGIG (reference sequence). The CDR3 length is 14 residues. Original data processing: Nucleated cell counts were estimated from reference gene primer amplification. Only in-frame clones appear in the TCRdb table, and some are missing; sequencing was by immunoSEQ multiplex PCR. The V and J calls and clone size were taken over from that table, and D and trimming were inferred from the DNA. The table includes about 170,000 clones, 80% to 85% detected once. The sequence was obtained from a man between 65 and 80 years old with active or convalescent COVID-19. The sequenced sample consisted of peripheral blood. The genes are TRBV30 and TRBJ2-5, with D tentatively TRBD2 (7 bases). CDR3 sequence reads: CAWSTTRGGETQYF. CDR3 nucleotides: TGTGCCTGGAGTACCACTAGGGGGGGGGAGACCCAGTACTTC.